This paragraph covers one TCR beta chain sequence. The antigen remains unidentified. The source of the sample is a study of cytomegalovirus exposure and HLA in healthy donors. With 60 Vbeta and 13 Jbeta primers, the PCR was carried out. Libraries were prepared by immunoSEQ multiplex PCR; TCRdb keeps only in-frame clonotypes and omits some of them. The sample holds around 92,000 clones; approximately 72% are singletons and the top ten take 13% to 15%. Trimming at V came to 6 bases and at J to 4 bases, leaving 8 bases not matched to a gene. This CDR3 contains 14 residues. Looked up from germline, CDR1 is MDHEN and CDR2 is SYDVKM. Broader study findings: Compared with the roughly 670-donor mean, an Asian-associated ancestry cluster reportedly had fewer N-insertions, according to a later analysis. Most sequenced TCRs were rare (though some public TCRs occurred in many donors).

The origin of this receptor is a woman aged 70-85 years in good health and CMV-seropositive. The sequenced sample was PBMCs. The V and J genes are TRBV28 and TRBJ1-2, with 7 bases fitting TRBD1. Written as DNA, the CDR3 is TGTGCCAGCAGCCCGCCGGGACAGAGCTATGGCTACACCTTC. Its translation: CASSPPGQSYGYTF.